The 8 T cell receptor beta chains below come from one sample, sequenced in a study of T cell changes during pregnancy in multiple sclerosis. Sequenced by immunoSEQ multiplex PCR; TCRdb stores in-frame clones only, minus some. The sample has tens of thousands of clones; 91% are singletons. The material sequenced was peripheral blood, taken after pregnancy. Receptors were obtained from a female donor in good health, enrolled as a control in a pregnancy study.

This clone was found a few times. The chain is built from TRBV19 and TRBJ2-1, with 9 bases identical to TRBD1. Germline assignment: CDR1 LNHDA and CDR2 SQIVND (reference sequence). With 9 bases clipped from V and 0 bases from J, the junction kept 6 bases outside the gene matches. The length of the CDR3 is 15 residues. The CDR3 DNA is TGTGCCAGCCACAGGGGGCGAAGCTCCTACAATGAGCAGTTCTTC. Translating it yields CASHRGRSSYNEQFF.

The chain links TRBV11-2 to TRBJ1-1; 8 bases are shared with TRBD1. The length of the CDR3 is 14 residues. J was trimmed by 7 bases and V by 3 bases; bases with no gene match: 7. Germline loops: CDR1 SGHAT, CDR2 FQNNGV. CDR3 loop: CASSFTVGQGEAFF. The CDR3 region has the DNA TGTGCCAGCAGCTTTACTGTTGGACAGGGTGAAGCTTTCTTT.

V usage is TRBV19 and J usage is TRBJ2-7; 10 nucleotides align to TRBD1. V shed 5 bases and J 4 bases; nucleotides not matched to a gene: 5. The CDR3 extends over 14 amino acids. CDR1 is LNHDA and CDR2 is SQIVND in the germline V gene (reference sequence). The CDR3 is CASSSGTGDYEQYF. The CDR3 nucleotides read TGTGCCAGTAGTTCAGGGACAGGGGATTACGAGCAGTACTTC.

The chain employs TRBV7-9 and TRBJ1-1; 8 bases agree with TRBD1. In germline, CDR1 is SEHNR, CDR2 FQNEAQ (reference sequence). CDR3 length equals 14 residues. The V and J ends lost 5 bases and 6 bases, in that order; junction bases with no gene match: 8. The CDR3 here is CASSLGTGFSEAFF. The CDR3 DNA sequence: TGTGCCAGCAGCCTCGGGACAGGCTTCTCTGAAGCTTTCTTT.

The chain couples TRBV4-1 to TRBJ1-2, with D uncertain. Germline V CDR1 and CDR2: MGHRA, YSYEKL. The CDR3 is made up of 14 amino acids. The germline V and J ends were trimmed by 0 bases and 1 base, with 6 bases remaining between them. The CDR3 is CASSQDRFNYGYTF. The CDR3 DNA reads TGCGCCAGCAGCCAAGACCGGTTTAACTATGGCTACACCTTC.

The chain is built from TRBV12-5 and TRBJ2-7; maybe TRBD2 (5 bases). V was trimmed by 2 bases and J by 7 bases, leaving 12 bases between them. Germline CDR1 LGHNT, CDR2 FRNRAP. The CDR3 consists of 13 residues. The CDR3 nucleotides are TGTGCTAGTGGTTTGCGGGGATCGGGGGAGCAGTACTTC. This gives the protein CASGLRGSGEQYF.

The chain employs TRBV7-2 and TRBJ1-6; TRBD1 might be the D (6 bases). This CDR3 is built from 15 residues. V lost 1 base and J lost 8, with 12 bases in between. CDR1 and CDR2 from the germline V gene are SGHTA and FQGNSA. Here the CDR3 DNA reads TGTGCCAGCAGCTTAGAGGCAGGGGATGATTCACCCCTCCACTTT. Protein sequence: CASSLEAGDDSPLHF.

J is TRBJ2-1 and V is TRBV6-6, with TRBD2 matching over 11 bases. The CDR3 length is 16 residues. Germline-derived CDR1 and CDR2 are MNHNY and SVGAGI (reference sequence). V shed 5 bases and J 7 bases; nucleotides not matched to a gene: 10. The DNA for the CDR3 is TGTGCCAGCAGTGGAAAACTAGCGGGGGAGATTAATGAGCAGTTCTTC. It specifies CASSGKLAGEINEQFF.